This T cell receptor beta chain was sequenced for a study of graft-versus-host responses after intestinal transplantation. Background on the study: Transplants given to recipients were multivisceral, liver-intestinal, or isolated intestinal. Uniformly, recipients were administered anti-thymocyte globulin induction with subsequent tacrolimus and steroids for around 3 years.

General study findings and limits: Recipient marrow held GvH clones, some first seen in ileum or blood.

Sequencing used immunoSEQ multiplex PCR; TCRdb keeps in-frame clones, though not all of them. This table holds around 90,000 clones, 94% found once. There are 15 residues in the CDR3. Trimming took 0 bases from V and 5 from J, leaving 13 bases between them. CDR1 is MNHEY, CDR2 SVGAGI, per germline. This clone has more than one count but fewer than ten. The antigen is undetermined. This sample comprised unstimulated CD4+ T cells sorted from spleen or lymph node cells, obtained before transplant. This chain uses TRBV6-5 with TRBJ1-1; no firm D call. The sequence was obtained from a human donor who was the organ donor for an intestinal transplant. The CDR3 is CASSYSRLSGTEAFF. In DNA, the CDR3 is TGTGCCAGCAGTTACTCGAGGTTGTCGGGGACTGAAGCTTTCTTT.